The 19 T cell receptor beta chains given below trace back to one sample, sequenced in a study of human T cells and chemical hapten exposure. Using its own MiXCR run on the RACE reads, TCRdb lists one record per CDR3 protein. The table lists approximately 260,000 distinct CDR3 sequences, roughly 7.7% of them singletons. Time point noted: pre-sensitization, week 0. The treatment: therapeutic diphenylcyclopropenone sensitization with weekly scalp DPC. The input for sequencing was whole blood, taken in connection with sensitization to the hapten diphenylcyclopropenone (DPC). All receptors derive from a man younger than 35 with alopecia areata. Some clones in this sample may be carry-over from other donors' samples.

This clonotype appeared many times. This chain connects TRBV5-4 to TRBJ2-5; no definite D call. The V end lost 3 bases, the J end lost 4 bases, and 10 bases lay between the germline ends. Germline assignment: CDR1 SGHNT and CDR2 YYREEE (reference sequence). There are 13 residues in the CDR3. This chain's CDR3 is CASSSDWGETQYF. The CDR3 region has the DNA TGTGCCAGCAGCTCCGACTGGGGAGAGACCCAGTACTTC.

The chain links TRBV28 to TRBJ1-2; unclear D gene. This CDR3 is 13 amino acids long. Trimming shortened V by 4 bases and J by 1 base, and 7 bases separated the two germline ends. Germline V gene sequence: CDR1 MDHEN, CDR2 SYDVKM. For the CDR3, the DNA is TGTGCCAGCAGTTCCGCGCTTAACTATGGCTACACCTTC. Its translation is CASSSALNYGYTF.

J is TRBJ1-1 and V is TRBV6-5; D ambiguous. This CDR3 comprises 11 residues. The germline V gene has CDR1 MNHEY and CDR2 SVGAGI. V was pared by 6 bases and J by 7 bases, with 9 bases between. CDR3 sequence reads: CASSKGSEAFF. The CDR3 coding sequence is TGTGCCAGCAGCAAGGGCAGTGAAGCTTTCTTT.

The DNA for the CDR3 is TGTGCCAGCAGCTCCTACAGGGGTCTTCAAGAGACCCAGTACTTC. Translating gives CASSSYRGLQETQYF. V is TRBV7-8 and J is TRBJ2-5; 7 nucleotides match TRBD1. Per the germline V gene, CDR1 is SGHVS and CDR2 is FQNEAQ. After removal of 4 bases from V and 2 bases from J, the junction contained 7 bases not matched to a gene. The CDR3 has 15 residues.

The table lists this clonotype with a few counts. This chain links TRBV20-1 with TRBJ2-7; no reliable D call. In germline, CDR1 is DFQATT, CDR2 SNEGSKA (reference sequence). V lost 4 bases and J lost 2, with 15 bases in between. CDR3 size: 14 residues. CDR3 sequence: CSAIDLDPTYEQYF. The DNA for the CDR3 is TGCAGTGCTATTGACTTGGACCCCACCTACGAGCAGTACTTC.

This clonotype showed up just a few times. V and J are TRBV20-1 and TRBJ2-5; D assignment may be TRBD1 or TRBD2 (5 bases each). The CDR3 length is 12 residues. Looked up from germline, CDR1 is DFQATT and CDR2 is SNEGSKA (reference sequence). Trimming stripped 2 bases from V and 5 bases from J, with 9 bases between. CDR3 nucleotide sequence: TGCAGTGCTAGACGGGACGGGGAGACCCAGTACTTC. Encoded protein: CSARRDGETQYF.

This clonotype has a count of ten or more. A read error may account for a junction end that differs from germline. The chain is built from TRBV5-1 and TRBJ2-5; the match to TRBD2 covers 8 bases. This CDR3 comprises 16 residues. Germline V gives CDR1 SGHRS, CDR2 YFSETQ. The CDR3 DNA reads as TGTGCCAGCAGCTTAGGAAGCGGGGGCACTCAAGAGACCCAGTACTTC. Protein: CASSLGSGGTQETQYF.

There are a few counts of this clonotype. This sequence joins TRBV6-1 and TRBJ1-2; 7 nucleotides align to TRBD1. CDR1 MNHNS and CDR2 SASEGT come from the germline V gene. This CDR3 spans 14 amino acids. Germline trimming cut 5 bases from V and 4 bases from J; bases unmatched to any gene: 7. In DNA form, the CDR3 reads TGTGCCAGCAGTCACCAGGGGGTTACCTATGGCTACACCTTC. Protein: CASSHQGVTYGYTF.

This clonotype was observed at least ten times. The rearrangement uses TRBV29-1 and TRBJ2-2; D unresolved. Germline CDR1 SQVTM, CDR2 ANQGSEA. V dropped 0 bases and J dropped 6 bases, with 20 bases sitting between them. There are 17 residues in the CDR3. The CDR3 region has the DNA TGCAGCGTTGAAGAAAAGAAAGACGTCTTTATCCCCGGGGAGCTGTTTTTT. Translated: CSVEEKKDVFIPGELFF.

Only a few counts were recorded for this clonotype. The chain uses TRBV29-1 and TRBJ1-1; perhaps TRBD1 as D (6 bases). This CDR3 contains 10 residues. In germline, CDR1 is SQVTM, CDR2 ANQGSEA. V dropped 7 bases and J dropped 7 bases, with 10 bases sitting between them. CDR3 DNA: TGCAGCGGAGGGGGGGGTGAAGCTTTCTTT. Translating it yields CSGGGGEAFF.

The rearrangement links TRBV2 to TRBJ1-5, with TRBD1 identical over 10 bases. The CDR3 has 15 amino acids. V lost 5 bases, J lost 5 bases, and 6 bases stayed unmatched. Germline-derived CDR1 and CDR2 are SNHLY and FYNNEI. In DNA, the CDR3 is TGTGCCAGCAGTCCCCGGGACAGGGGAGATCAGCCCCAGCATTTT. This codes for CASSPRDRGDQPQHF. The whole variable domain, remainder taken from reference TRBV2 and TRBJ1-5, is EPEVTQTPSHQVTQMGQEVILRCVPISNHLYFYWYRQILGQKVEFLVSFYNNEISEKSEIFDDQFSVERPDGSNFTLKIRSTKLEDSAMYFCASSPRDRGDQPQHFGDGTRLSIL.

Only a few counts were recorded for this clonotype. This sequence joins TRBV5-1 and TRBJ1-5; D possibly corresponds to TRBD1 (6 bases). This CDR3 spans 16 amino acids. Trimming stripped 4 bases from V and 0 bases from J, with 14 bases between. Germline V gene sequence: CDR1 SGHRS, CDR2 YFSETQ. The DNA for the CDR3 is TGCGCCAGCAGCCCGTGGGGGGCCGATAGCAATCAGCCCCAGCATTTT. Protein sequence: CASSPWGADSNQPQHF.

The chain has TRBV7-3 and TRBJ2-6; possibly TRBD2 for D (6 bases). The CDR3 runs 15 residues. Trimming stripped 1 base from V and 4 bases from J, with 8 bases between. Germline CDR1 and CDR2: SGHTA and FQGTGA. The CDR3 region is CASSLRRVGANVLTF. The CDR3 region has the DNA TGTGCCAGCAGCTTAAGGAGGGTAGGGGCCAACGTCCTGACTTTC.

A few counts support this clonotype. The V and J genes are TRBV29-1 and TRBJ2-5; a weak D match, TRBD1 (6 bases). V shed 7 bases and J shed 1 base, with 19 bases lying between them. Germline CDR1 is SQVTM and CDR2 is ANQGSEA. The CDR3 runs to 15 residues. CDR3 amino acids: CSGTPTQGTQETQYF. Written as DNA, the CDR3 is TGCAGCGGGACCCCCACCCAGGGGACCCAAGAGACCCAGTACTTC.

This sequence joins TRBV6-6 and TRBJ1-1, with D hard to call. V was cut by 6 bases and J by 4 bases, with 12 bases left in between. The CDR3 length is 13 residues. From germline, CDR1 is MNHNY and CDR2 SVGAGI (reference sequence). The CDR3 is CASSKPSTTEAFF. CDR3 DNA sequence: TGTGCCAGCAGCAAACCCAGCACCACTGAAGCTTTCTTT.

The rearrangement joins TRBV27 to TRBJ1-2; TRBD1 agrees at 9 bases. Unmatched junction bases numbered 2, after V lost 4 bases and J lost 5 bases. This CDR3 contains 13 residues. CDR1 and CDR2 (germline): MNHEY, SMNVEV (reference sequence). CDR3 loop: CASSYDRGYGYTF. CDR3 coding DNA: TGTGCCAGCAGTTACGACAGGGGGTATGGCTACACCTTC.

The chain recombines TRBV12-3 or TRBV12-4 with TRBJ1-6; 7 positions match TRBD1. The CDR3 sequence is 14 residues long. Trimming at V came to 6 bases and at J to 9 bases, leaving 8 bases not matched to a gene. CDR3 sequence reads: CASSTTGDASPLHF. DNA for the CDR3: TGTGCCAGCAGCACTACAGGGGACGCTTCACCCCTCCACTTT.

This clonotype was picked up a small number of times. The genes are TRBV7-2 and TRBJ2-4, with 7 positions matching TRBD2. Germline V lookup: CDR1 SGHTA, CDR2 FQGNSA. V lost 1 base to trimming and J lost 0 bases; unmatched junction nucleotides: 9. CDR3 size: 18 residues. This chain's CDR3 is CASSLGMPGGLAKNIQYF. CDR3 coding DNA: TGTGCCAGCAGCTTAGGCATGCCGGGGGGTCTAGCCAAAAACATTCAGTACTTC.

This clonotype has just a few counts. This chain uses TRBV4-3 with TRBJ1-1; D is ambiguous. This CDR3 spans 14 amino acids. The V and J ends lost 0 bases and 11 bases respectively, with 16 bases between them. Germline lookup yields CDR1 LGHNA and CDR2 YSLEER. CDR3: CASSQDMEDLLAFF. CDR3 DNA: TGCGCCAGCAGCCAAGACATGGAGGACCTGTTGGCTTTCTTT.